These 14 T cell receptor beta chains share one sample of origin, sequenced in a study of CD8 T cells in Susac syndrome. When the RNA was reverse transcribed, random hexamers were used with an input of about 0.45 to 1 ug. TCRdb passed the immunoSEQ multiplex PCR reads through MiXCR, listing each CDR3 protein once. The table shows 120,000 or so distinct CDR3 sequences, with 94% occurring only once. Sequencing used CD4+ T cells from PBMCs. These receptors were taken from a human donor in good health.

The chain recombines TRBV11-3 with TRBJ2-1; tentatively, D is TRBD1 or TRBD2 (5 bases each). Germline-derived CDR1 and CDR2 are SGHNT and YENEEA. Trimming pared 1 base from V and 5 bases from J, leaving 12 bases between. The CDR3 contains 15 residues. CDR3 protein: CASSLGWGSDNEQFF. The CDR3 DNA reads TGTGCCAGCAGCTTAGGTTGGGGGTCTGACAATGAGCAGTTCTTC.

The chain links TRBV19 to TRBJ2-5; unclear D gene. This CDR3 spans 11 amino acids. The V gene lost 10 bases and the J gene lost 4 bases, with 10 bases spanning the gap. Germline loops: CDR1 LNHDA, CDR2 SQIVND (reference sequence). The CDR3: CATSQGETQYF. The CDR3 bases are TGTGCCACCAGTCAAGGAGAGACCCAGTACTTC.

As DNA, the CDR3 is TGTGCCAGCAGAAGGGAAGGTACTGAAGCTTTCTTT. Protein product: CASRREGTEAFF. The chain is built from TRBV2 and TRBJ1-1; D is ambiguous. The CDR3 covers 12 residues. The germline V and J ends were trimmed by 6 bases and 5 bases, with 10 bases remaining between them. Germline V gene sequence: CDR1 SNHLY, CDR2 FYNNEI.

CDR3 loop: CSVEGGGLAGENEQYF. DNA of the CDR3: TGCAGCGTTGAAGGGGGAGGGCTAGCGGGAGAGAACGAGCAGTACTTC. The chain is built from TRBV29-1 and TRBJ2-7; 10 bases fit TRBD2. CDR3 length equals 16 residues. After removal of 1 base from V and 5 bases from J, the junction contained 11 bases not matched to a gene. From germline, CDR1 is SQVTM and CDR2 ANQGSEA.

This clonotype occurred a few times. V usage is TRBV6-1 and J usage is TRBJ2-1; D is undetermined. The germline V and J ends were trimmed by 5 bases and 2 bases, with 7 bases remaining between them. CDR3 length: 13 amino acids. CDR1 and CDR2 from the germline V gene are MNHNS and SASEGT. The CDR3 here is CASSRGTYNEQFF. In DNA, the CDR3 is TGTGCCAGCAGTAGAGGAACCTACAATGAGCAGTTCTTC.

The chain is built from TRBV7-2 and TRBJ1-1; the D gene is possibly TRBD1 (6 bases). CDR1 and CDR2 from the germline V gene are SGHTA and FQGNSA. Between the trimmed V and J ends, which lost 2 bases and 7 bases, there was a span of 14 bases. There are 14 residues in the CDR3. The CDR3 DNA follows: TGTGCCAGCAGCTTAAGGGGGGCCACTGTTGAAGCTTTCTTT. Protein sequence: CASSLRGATVEAFF.

This rearrangement joins TRBV11-3 to TRBJ1-1, with D possibly matching TRBD1 (5 bases). This CDR3 comprises 14 residues. Germline CDR1 reads SGHNT; CDR2 reads YENEEA. The V and J ends lost 5 bases and 6 bases respectively, with 16 bases between them. CDR3 sequence reads: CASSQGDLRAEAFF. Written as DNA, the CDR3 is TGTGCCAGCAGCCAAGGGGACCTAAGGGCTGAAGCTTTCTTT.

The V call is TRBV29-1, the J call TRBJ1-4; TRBD1 is a possible D gene (6 bases). The CDR3 is 13 residues long. The V gene's germline CDR1 is SQVTM and CDR2 ANQGSEA. The V and J ends lost 6 bases and 2 bases respectively, with 10 bases between them. The CDR3, as DNA: TGCAGCGTGGCCCAGGGGACTAATGAAAAACTGTTTTTT. Its translation: CSVAQGTNEKLFF.

CDR3 sequence: CASSSDRGSNNEQFF. CDR3 coding DNA: TGTGCCAGCAGTTCGGACAGGGGAAGTAACAATGAGCAGTTCTTC. The V and J genes are TRBV2 and TRBJ2-1; 9 bases line up with TRBD1. The CDR3 has 15 residues. V lost 5 bases, J lost 5 bases, and 7 bases stayed unmatched. Looked up from germline, CDR1 is SNHLY and CDR2 is FYNNEI.

The chain uses TRBV3-1 and TRBJ2-5, with 8 bases identical to TRBD1. The CDR3 totals 13 residues. V was clipped by 3 bases and J by 7 bases; unmatched bases: 4. Germline CDR1 and CDR2: LGHDT and YNNKEL (reference sequence). The CDR3: CASSHGTGGTQYF. The CDR3, as DNA: TGTGCCAGCAGCCATGGGACAGGAGGGACCCAGTACTTC.

The chain has TRBV4-3 and TRBJ2-3, with unresolved D. With 0 bases removed from V and 10 bases from J, the gap between germline ends came to 23 bases. CDR3 length: 17 residues. The V gene's germline CDR1 is LGHNA and CDR2 YSLEER. The CDR3 reads CASSQDLGLVRASPQYF. CDR3 nucleotides: TGCGCCAGCAGCCAAGACCTTGGCCTAGTAAGAGCCAGCCCGCAGTATTTT.

The chain combines TRBV20-1 with TRBJ2-2; 13 bases agree with TRBD2. CDR3 length equals 15 residues. J lost 4 bases, V lost 1 base, and 0 bases had no gene match. The germline V gene encodes CDR1 DFQATT and CDR2 SNEGSKA (reference sequence). The CDR3 bases are TGCAGTGCTAGAGGGACTAGCGGGGGCACCGGGGAGCTGTTTTTT. It translates to CSARGTSGGTGELFF.

This chain links TRBV30 with TRBJ2-1; tentatively, D is TRBD1 (6 bases). The CDR3 covers 12 residues. The V end lost 3 bases, the J end lost 7 bases, and 10 bases lay between the germline ends. CDR1 and CDR2 from the germline V gene are GTSNPN and SVGIG (reference sequence). The CDR3 DNA follows: TGTGCCTGGAGGGGGGCAGGGAATGAGCAGTTCTTC. Amino acid sequence: CAWRGAGNEQFF.

This rearrangement joins TRBV3-1 to TRBJ1-1, with D perhaps TRBD1 (6 bases). The V gene lost 3 bases and the J gene lost 1 base, with 9 bases spanning the gap. Germline assignment: CDR1 LGHDT and CDR2 YNNKEL (reference sequence). The CDR3 sequence is 14 residues long. The CDR3 DNA sequence: TGTGCCAGCAGCCATGGACAGTCGAACACTGAAGCTTTCTTT. Amino acids: CASSHGQSNTEAFF.